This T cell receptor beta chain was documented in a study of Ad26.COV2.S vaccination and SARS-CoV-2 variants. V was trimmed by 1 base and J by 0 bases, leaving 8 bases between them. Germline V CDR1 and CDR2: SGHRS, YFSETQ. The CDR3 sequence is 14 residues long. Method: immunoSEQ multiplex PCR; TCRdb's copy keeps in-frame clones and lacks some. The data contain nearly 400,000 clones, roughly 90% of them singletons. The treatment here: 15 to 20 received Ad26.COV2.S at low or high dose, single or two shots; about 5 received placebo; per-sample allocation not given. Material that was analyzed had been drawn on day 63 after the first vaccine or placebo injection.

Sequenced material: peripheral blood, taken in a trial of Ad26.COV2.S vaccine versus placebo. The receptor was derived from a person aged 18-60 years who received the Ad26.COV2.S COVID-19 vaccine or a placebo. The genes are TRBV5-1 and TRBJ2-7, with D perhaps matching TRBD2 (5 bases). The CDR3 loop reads CASSLRGTSYEQYF. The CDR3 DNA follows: TGCGCCAGCAGCTTGCGGGGTACCTCCTACGAGCAGTACTTC.